This T cell receptor beta chain was sequenced in a study of identical twins. TCRdb re-derived calls from the 5' RACE reads in MiXCR, one entry per CDR3 protein. The profile shows under 800,000 distinct CDR3 sequences, around 21% of them singletons. The CDR3 length is 12 residues. Germline assignment: CDR1 DFQATT and CDR2 SNEGSKA (reference sequence). These same records also appear under a second study, on T cells expressing NK-cell markers.

The source is a woman younger than 30 in good health. The source material was PBMCs. The rearrangement joins TRBV20-1 to TRBJ2-1; D ambiguous. This CDR3 is CGTQTGFNEQFF. The CDR3 DNA is TGCGGTACTCAAACTGGGTTCAATGAGCAGTTCTTC.